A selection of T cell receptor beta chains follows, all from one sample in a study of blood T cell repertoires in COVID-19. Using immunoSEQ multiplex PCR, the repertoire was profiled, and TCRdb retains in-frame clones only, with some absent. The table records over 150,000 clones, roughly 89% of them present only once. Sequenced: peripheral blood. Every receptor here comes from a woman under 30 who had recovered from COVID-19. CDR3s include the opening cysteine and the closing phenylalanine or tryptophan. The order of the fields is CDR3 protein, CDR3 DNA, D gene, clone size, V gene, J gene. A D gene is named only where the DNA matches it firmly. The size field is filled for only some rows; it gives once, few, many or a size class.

CASSKYQGARIYEQYF	TGTGCCAGCAGCAAGTACCAGGGGGCCAGGATTTACGAGCAGTACTTC	TRBD1	.	TRBV6-4	TRBJ2-7
CATTGTSGSYNEQFF	TGTGCCACCACCGGTACTAGCGGGAGTTACAATGAGCAGTTCTTC	TRBD2	.	TRBV24-1	TRBJ2-1
CASSQVTLGQGSTDTQYF	TGTGCCAGCAGCCAAGTTACACTAGGACAGGGAAGCACAGATACGCAGTATTTT	TRBD1	.	TRBV14	TRBJ2-3
CASSQTGVTEAFF	TGTGCCAGCAGCCAAACAGGGGTCACTGAAGCTTTCTTT	TRBD1	.	TRBV14	TRBJ1-1
CASSREVPNTGELFF	TGTGCCAGCTCCCGAGAGGTCCCGAACACCGGGGAGCTGTTTTTT	.	.	TRBV18	TRBJ2-2
CASSLDPQGAVEAFF	TGCGCCAGCAGCTTGGATCCCCAGGGGGCAGTTGAAGCTTTCTTT	TRBD1	.	TRBV5-1	TRBJ1-1
CASSPGQVANYGYTF	TGTGCCAGCAGTCCAGGACAGGTTGCTAACTATGGCTACACCTTC	TRBD1	.	TRBV6-2/TRBV6-3	TRBJ1-2
CASSSSNYGYTF	TGTGCCAGCAGCTCCTCCAACTATGGCTACACCTTC	.	.	TRBV7-2	TRBJ1-2
CASSQLVGGEQYF	TGTGCCAGCAGCCAATTGGTGGGAGGCGAGCAGTACTTC	.	.	TRBV16	TRBJ2-7
CASSRSVSAREQYF	TGTGCCAGCAGCCGGAGTGTAAGCGCCCGTGAGCAGTACTTC	.	.	TRBV3-1/TRBV3-2	TRBJ2-7
CASSPPEHDTDTQYF	TGTGCCAGCAGCCCCCCCGAGCATGACACAGATACGCAGTATTTT	.	.	TRBV7-8	TRBJ2-3
CSGSGTSGRGTQYF	TGCAGCGGCTCCGGGACTAGCGGGAGAGGTACGCAGTATTTT	TRBD2	.	TRBV29-1	TRBJ2-3
CASSQAGRGAAGELFF	TGTGCCAGCAGCCAAGCGGGCAGGGGGGCCGCCGGGGAGCTGTTTTTT	.	.	TRBV14	TRBJ2-2
CASSQVVTQRSYF	TGTGCCAGCAGCCAAGTTGTGACTCAGCGATCGTATTTT	.	.	TRBV14	TRBJ2-3
CASSLDRETNEKLFF	TGTGCCAGCAGCCTCGACAGAGAAACTAATGAAAAACTGTTTTTT	.	.	TRBV7-9	TRBJ1-4
CASRASGQPQHF	TGTGCCAGCAGAGCATCGGGTCAGCCCCAGCATTTT	.	.	TRBV27	TRBJ1-5
CASSIVGAGIQETQYF	TGTGCCAGTAGTATTGTTGGGGCAGGGATCCAAGAGACCCAGTACTTC	.	.	TRBV19	TRBJ2-5
CASSDRDTGELFF	TGTGCCAGCAGTGACAGGGACACCGGGGAGCTGTTTTTT	TRBD1	few	TRBV6-2/TRBV6-3	TRBJ2-2
CASSVSGTSGIEQFF	TGTGCCAGCAGCGTCTCCGGGACTAGCGGGATTGAGCAGTTCTTC	TRBD2	.	TRBV7-3	TRBJ2-1
CASDGGPYGYTF	TGTGCCAGTGATGGGGGCCCCTATGGCTACACCTTC	.	.	TRBV19	TRBJ1-2
CASSRGQYEQYF	TGTGCCAGCAGTCGGGGACAGTACGAGCAGTACTTC	TRBD1	few	TRBV2	TRBJ2-7
CASSEDRNTEAFF	TGTGCCAGCAGTGAGGACAGGAACACTGAAGCTTTCTTT	.	.	TRBV6-4	TRBJ1-1
CASSYPREGGNTEAFF	TGTGCCAGCAGTTACCCAAGGGAAGGAGGTAACACTGAAGCTTTCTTT	.	.	TRBV6-5	TRBJ1-1
CASSQEQPFTGELFF	TGCGCCAGCAGCCAGGAACAGCCTTTCACCGGGGAGCTGTTTTTT	.	.	TRBV4-3	TRBJ2-2
CASSFGPTEAFF	TGTGCCAGCAGCTTTGGGCCCACTGAAGCTTTCTTT	.	once	TRBV13	TRBJ1-1
CASSLEREQFF	TGTGCCAGCAGCTTGGAGCGGGAGCAGTTCTTC	.	once	TRBV5-4	TRBJ2-1
CASSKPGQGTDTQYF	TGTGCCAGCAGCAAACCGGGACAGGGCACAGATACGCAGTATTTT	TRBD1	.	TRBV11-2	TRBJ2-3
CASSSGGYRGGGKEAFF	TGTGCCAGCAGCTCCGGGGGCTACAGGGGAGGAGGTAAGGAAGCTTTCTTT	TRBD1	.	TRBV5-4	TRBJ1-1
CASSFTSDNTGELFF	TGTGCCAGCTCATTCACTAGCGACAACACCGGGGAGCTGTTTTTT	TRBD2	.	TRBV18	TRBJ2-2